Included here is one T cell receptor (beta chain) sequence, with context. What it binds is unknown. The sample comes from a study of T cells in Graves' hyperthyroidism and ophthalmopathy. Study-wide results and limits: Most clonotypes expanded in the thyroid (above 0.001) were also present in blood.

The ends lost 2 bases at V and 3 bases at J; junction bases unmatched: 8. Germline CDR1 reads KGHDR; CDR2 reads SFDVKD. This CDR3 is 18 amino acids long. The TCR beta CDR3 regions underwent amplification using RNA transcripts as the source. RT-PCR in the first round (using the HTBI primer set) targeted the TCR CDR3. In TCRdb, the multiplex PCR reads were re-called with MiXCR into one record per CDR3 protein. The sample comprises a few hundred thousand distinct CDR3 sequences, about half of which are singletons, and about 7.8% rests with the top ten. Sequences were obtained from peripheral blood or thyroid tissue (not recorded which). The rearrangement uses TRBV24-1 and TRBJ2-7; 14 bases align to TRBD2. The source of this sequence is a woman under 30 with Graves' hyperthyroidism. DNA for the CDR3: TGTGCCACCAGTGATTCCCAGGGGACTAGCGGGAGTATCTACGAGCAGTACTTC. Encoded protein: CATSDSQGTSGSIYEQYF.